The entry that follows covers one TCR beta chain sequence. Its antigen is unknown. V lost 2 bases, J lost 6 bases, and 12 bases lay in between. The CDR3 has 14 residues. Germline CDR1 reads LGHDT; CDR2 reads YNNKEL (reference sequence). The data were produced by immunoSEQ multiplex PCR, yet TCRdb's version contains in-frame clones alone and is incomplete. The table records over 100,000 clones, roughly 90% of them present only once. The data derive from a study of T cell responses to AZD1222 COVID-19 vaccine. Study-wide findings and caveats: Donors skewed white British and female; clonal diversity was possibly underestimated.

The source material was peripheral blood, sampled on day 0 of AZD1222 vaccination. V and J are TRBV3-1 (or the pseudogene TRBV3-2) and TRBJ2-3; no clear D. This receptor was obtained from an adult in good health. The CDR3 sequence: CASSQSRATDTQYF. CDR3 coding DNA: TGTGCCAGCAGCCAAAGTCGGGCGACGGATACGCAGTATTTT.